This is a list of T cell receptor beta chains from one sample in a study of Graves' ophthalmopathy and Graves' hyperthyroidism. TCRdb re-called the multiplex PCR reads through MiXCR, storing one row per CDR3 protein. Of hundreds of thousands of distinct CDR3 sequences in the sample, approximately 15% were seen once. Sequencing was performed on peripheral blood. The receptor source for this set is a woman aged 18-29 years with stable Graves' hyperthyroidism. Both conserved end residues are part of each CDR3. D genes are given only for firm matches. A row's size may be missing; if present it is once, few, many or a size class.

TRBV18,TRBD1,TRBJ1-2,many,TGTGCCAGCTCACCAACAGGGGTGGGCTACACCTTC,CASSPTGVGYTF
TRBV20-1,TRBD2,TRBJ2-4,many,TGCAGTGCTAGAGGGACTAGCAGCATTCAGTACTTC,CSARGTSSIQYF
TRBV5-1,-,TRBJ1-5,-,TGCGCCAGCAGCTTGGCTCCTCAAGAACAGCCCCAGCATTTT,CASSLAPQEQPQHF
TRBV5-6,-,TRBJ2-7,many,TGTGCCAGCAGCTTGTGGTGGGTCAGTGGCGAGCAGTACTTC,CASSLWWVSGEQYF
TRBV20-1,-,TRBJ2-2,many,TGCAGTGCGACGAAGGGGGGAGCGAACACCGGGGAGCTGTTTTTT,CSATKGGANTGELFF
TRBV20-1,TRBD1,TRBJ1-1,-,TGCAGTGCTAGGGGGGACAGGGGGCGTTTGGACACTGAAGCTTTCTTT,CSARGDRGRLDTEAFF
TRBV20-1,-,TRBJ1-2,many,TGCAGTGCTGAAGAAGGGGCCGTCTATGGCTACACCTTC,CSAEEGAVYGYTF
TRBV7-6,TRBD2,TRBJ2-5,-,TGTGCCAGCAGCTTATTGAGTAGCGGGAGTCTGGAGACCCAGTACTTC,CASSLLSSGSLETQYF
TRBV9,-,TRBJ1-1,few,TGTGCCAGCGGCCAGGGAGGGTATGCTTTCTTT,CASGQGGYAFF
TRBV15,-,TRBJ2-7,-,TGTGCCACCAGCAGAGATCTTTTGGGCTACGAGCAGTACTTC,CATSRDLLGYEQYF
TRBV20-1,-,TRBJ1-2,many,TGCAGTGCTATCTCCCAGGGATCCTATGGCTACACCTTC,CSAISQGSYGYTF
TRBV19,-,TRBJ1-5,many,TGTGCCAGTAAGGATGGGGCTCGATATCAGCCCCAGCATTTT,CASKDGARYQPQHF
TRBV6-5,TRBD2,TRBJ2-5,many,TGTGCCAGCCTTAGAGCGGGGGGATTAGAGACCCAGTACTTC,CASLRAGGLETQYF
TRBV7-2,TRBD2,TRBJ2-7,many,TGTGCCAGCAGCCCCGGGGGGGGGCCCTACGAGCAGTACTTC,CASSPGGGPYEQYF
TRBV7-3,-,TRBJ1-1,many,TGTGCCAGCAGCCAGGGGTTTCGGACTGAAGCTTTCTTT,CASSQGFRTEAFF
TRBV19,-,TRBJ1-2,many,TGTGCCAGTAGTAAGGCGGGAGAAGCCTACTATGGCTACACCTTC,CASSKAGEAYYGYTF
TRBV12-3/TRBV12-4,-,TRBJ2-6,many,TGTGCCAGCAGCTTAACGCCTCAGCGAGGGGCCAACGTCCTGACTTTC,CASSLTPQRGANVLTF
TRBV7-2,TRBD2,TRBJ2-7,-,TGTGCCAGCAGCTTAGGTAGCGGGCCCGCCTACGAGCAGTACTTC,CASSLGSGPAYEQYF
TRBV6-1,TRBD1,TRBJ1-2,-,TGTGCCAGCAGGCCGAGACAGGGGACTAACTATGGCTACACCTTC,CASRPRQGTNYGYTF
TRBV6-1,TRBD1,TRBJ1-5,many,TGTGCCAGCAGTGCGAGGGCCGGGACAGGGAGTAATCGCAATCAGCCCCAGCATTTT,CASSARAGTGSNRNQPQHF